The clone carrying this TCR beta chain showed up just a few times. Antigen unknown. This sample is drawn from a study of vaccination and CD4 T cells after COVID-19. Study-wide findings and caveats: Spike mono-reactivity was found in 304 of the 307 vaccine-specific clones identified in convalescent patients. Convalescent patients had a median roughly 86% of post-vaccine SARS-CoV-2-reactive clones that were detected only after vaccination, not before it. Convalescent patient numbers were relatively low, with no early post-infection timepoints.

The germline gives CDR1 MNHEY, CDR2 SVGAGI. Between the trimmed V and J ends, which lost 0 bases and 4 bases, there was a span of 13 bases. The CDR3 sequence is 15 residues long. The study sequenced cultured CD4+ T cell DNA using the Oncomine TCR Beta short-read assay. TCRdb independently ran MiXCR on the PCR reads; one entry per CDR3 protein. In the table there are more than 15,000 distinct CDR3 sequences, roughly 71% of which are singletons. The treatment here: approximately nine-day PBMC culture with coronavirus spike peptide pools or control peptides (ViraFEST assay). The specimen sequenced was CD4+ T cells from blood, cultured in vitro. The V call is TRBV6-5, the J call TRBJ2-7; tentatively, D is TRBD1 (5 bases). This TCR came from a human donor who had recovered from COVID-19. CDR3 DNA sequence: TGTGCCAGCAGTTACTCGAAATGGGGCTCATACGAGCAGTACTTC. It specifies CASSYSKWGSYEQYF.